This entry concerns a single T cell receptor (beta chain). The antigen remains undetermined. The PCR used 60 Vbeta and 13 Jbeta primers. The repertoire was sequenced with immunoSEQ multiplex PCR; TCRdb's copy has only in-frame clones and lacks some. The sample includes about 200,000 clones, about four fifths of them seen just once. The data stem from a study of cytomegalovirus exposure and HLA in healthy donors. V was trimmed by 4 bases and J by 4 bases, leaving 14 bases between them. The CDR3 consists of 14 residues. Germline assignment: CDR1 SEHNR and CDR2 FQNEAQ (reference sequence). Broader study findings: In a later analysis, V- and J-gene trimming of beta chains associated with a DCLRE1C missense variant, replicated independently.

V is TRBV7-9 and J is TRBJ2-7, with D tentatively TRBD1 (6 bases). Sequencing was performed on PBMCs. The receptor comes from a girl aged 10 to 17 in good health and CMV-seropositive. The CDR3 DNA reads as TGTGCCAGCAGCTCGGGGACATCGTATTACGAGCAGTACTTC. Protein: CASSSGTSYYEQYF.